The source of this TCR beta chain is a study of early T cells in non-severe SARS-CoV-2 infection. This clonotype was seen more than once but under ten times. From germline, CDR1 is SGDLS and CDR2 YYNGEE. CDR3 length equals 15 residues. Trimming removed 0 bases at V and 0 bases at J, with 8 bases between. MiXCR, run by TCRdb on the 5' RACE reads, gives a single entry per CDR3 protein. This sample has roughly 56,000 distinct CDR3 sequences, with about 11% found just once. Sequenced: whole blood. This chain connects TRBV9 to TRBJ2-3; D ambiguous. This clonotype was sampled from an adult who was a healthcare worker with PCR-confirmed SARS-CoV-2 infection or an uninfected control (not recorded which). This CDR3 is CASSVDPTSTDTQYF. CDR3 coding DNA: TGTGCCAGCAGCGTAGATCCCACTAGCACAGATACGCAGTATTTT.